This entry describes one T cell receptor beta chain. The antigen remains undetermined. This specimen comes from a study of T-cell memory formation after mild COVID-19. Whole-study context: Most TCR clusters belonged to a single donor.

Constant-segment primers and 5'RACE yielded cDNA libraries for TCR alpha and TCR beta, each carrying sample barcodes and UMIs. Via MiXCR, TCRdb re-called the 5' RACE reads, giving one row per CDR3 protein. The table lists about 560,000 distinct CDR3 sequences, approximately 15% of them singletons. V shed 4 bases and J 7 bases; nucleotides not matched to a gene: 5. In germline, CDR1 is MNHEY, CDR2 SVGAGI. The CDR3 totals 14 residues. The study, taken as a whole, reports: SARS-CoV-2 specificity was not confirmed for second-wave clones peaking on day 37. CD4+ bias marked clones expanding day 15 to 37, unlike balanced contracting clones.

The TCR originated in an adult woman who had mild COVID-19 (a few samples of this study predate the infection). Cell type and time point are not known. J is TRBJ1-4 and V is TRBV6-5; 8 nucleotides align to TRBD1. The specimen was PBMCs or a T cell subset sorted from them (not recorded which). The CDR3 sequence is CASSSQGDFEKLFF. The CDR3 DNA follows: TGTGCCAGCAGTTCACAGGGGGACTTTGAAAAACTGTTTTTT.